The T cell receptor beta chain under discussion was sequenced for a study of vaccination effects on CD4 cells after COVID-19 (dated by TCRdb to 2021 to 2024). Context from the whole study: Across the study, the median time from the second dose to post-vaccine sampling was 72 days (range 14 to 241). Altogether, around eleven COVID-19 convalescent patients and several SARS-CoV-2-naive healthy vaccine recipients made up the full study. Cultures from other donors in the study were sequenced with the Oncomine TCR Beta short-read assay on an Illumina iSeq 100. SARS-CoV-2 spike-specific CD4+ TCR repertoires from before and after mRNA vaccination were compared in COVID-19 convalescent patients and in infection-naive vaccine recipients. The full study reports these points: In healthy vaccine recipients, vaccine-induced clones were almost all SARS-CoV-2 mono-reactive, with only 1 of 255 being cross-reactive with common cold coronaviruses. At late post-vaccination timepoints, both infection-induced and vaccine-induced clones showed marked clonal contraction, consistent with waning T cell responses. Limitations of the study were the small number of convalescent patients and the absence of early post-infection timepoints.

In the ViraFEST assay, PBMC were stimulated with viral peptide pools, and antigen-specific CD4+ T cell clonotypes were then identified by expansion using TCR sequencing. After around 10 days of culture, CD4+ T cells were isolated with the EasySep CD4+ T cell isolation kit. Each participant got two doses of an mRNA SARS-CoV-2 vaccine, either BNT162b2 or mRNA-1273. Healthy vaccine recipients had no prior SARS-CoV-2 infection, confirmed by negative nucleocapsid antibodies before and after vaccination. A few million PBMC per well were cultured with 9 to 10 ug/ml peptides in IMDM containing around 5% human AB serum, around 9.7 IU/ml IL-2 and gentamicin. On days 3 and 7, half of the culture medium was replaced with fresh IL-2-containing medium. Unless noted otherwise, every peptide stimulation condition was grown in triplicate wells. PBMC were separated from whole blood using Ficoll-Paque Plus gradient centrifugation and were then either cryopreserved at -140C or used fresh. The spike proteins of SARS-CoV-2 and of the common cold coronaviruses HCoV-NL63, HCoV-OC43 and HCoV-229E were spanned by overlapping peptide pools. The QIAamp micro DNA kit was used to extract genomic DNA from the cultured CD4+ T cells.

Note on this clone: What this receptor recognizes is not known. No base-level quality is on record; no much larger clone is a single base apart.

Receptors were amplified or captured by the immunoSEQ multiplex PCR assay. TCR beta CDR3 sequencing was performed on DNA from the cultured, isolated CD4+ T cells. Concerning the study's data processing: Non-productive TCR sequences were removed, reads were trimmed to the CDR3 region, and CDR3s of at least 7 amino acids were retained. The MANAFEST web app was used to pick out antigen-specific clonotypes by comparing their expansion in peptide wells with that in reference cultures. For clones to be considered positive, expansion at FDR<0.05 versus reference and all other wells, an odds ratio above 5, and a frequency above 0.1% in two replicate wells were required. Cross-reactive clonotypes were defined as significantly expanded in SARS-CoV-2 spike wells and in at least one common cold coronavirus spike condition. CDR3 similarity was assessed by Levenshtein distance using the stringdist R package, and unrooted trees were constructed with ape in R 3.6.1. The immuneACCESS repertoire file appears here via TCRdb, limited to in-frame rearrangements. These files lack a portion of the clones; in checked studies, under half of the deficit traces to unresolved V genes, and the cause of the others is not known. V and J calls and clone size are copied from that table; D and trimming were computed from the DNA. The sample includes roughly 59,000 clones, with roughly 78% observed a single time. The ten largest clones add up to roughly 2% of the sample.

V drops 2 bases and J drops 4 bases, leaving 6 bases in between. The germline V gene (reference sequence) yields SGHNT for CDR1 and YYREEE for CDR2. The CDR3 contains 12 residues, cysteine and phenylalanine counted. Only the CDR3 DNA is retained, 36 bases long and in frame from the first base. This chain joins TRBV5-4 to TRBJ1-2; the D gene assignment is ambiguous. The receptor comes from a human donor who received a COVID-19 vaccine. Sequencing was performed on CD4+ T cells from PBMCs cultured with HCoV-OC43 spike peptides, taken after COVID-19 vaccination. The cell subset or site label, read with the paper, signifies: HCoV-OC43 spike overlapping peptide pool stimulation. The nucleotides read TGTGCCAGCAGCTTTTCTCTCTATGGCTACACCTTC. Its product reads: CASSFSLYGYTF.